These 32 T cell receptor beta chains were all obtained from the same sample, sequenced in a study of PD-1 blockade in mismatch repair-deficient tumors. Using immunoSEQ multiplex PCR, the repertoire was profiled, and TCRdb retains in-frame clones only, with some absent. This table has some 100,000 clones, about 79% appearing once. Sample: peripheral blood, taken 36 weeks after starting pembrolizumab. The receptor source for this set is an adult with mismatch repair-deficient cancer.

This chain uses TRBV7-8 with TRBJ2-1, with 7 bases matching TRBD2. V lost 5 bases, J lost 5 bases, and 9 bases stayed unmatched. The CDR3 runs 15 residues. Germline CDR1 SGHVS, CDR2 FQNEAQ. CDR3 region: CASSAGRAWNNEQFF. The CDR3 nucleotides read TGTGCCAGCAGCGCAGGGAGGGCTTGGAACAATGAGCAGTTCTTC.

The chain is built from TRBV7-3 and TRBJ2-1, with D tentatively TRBD1 or TRBD2 (7 bases each). The CDR3 has 16 residues. V lost 5 bases and J 7 bases, leaving 21 bases between the germline ends. Germline V gene sequence: CDR1 SGHTA, CDR2 FQGTGA. The chain's CDR3 is CASSPQGGGVKNEQFF. Here the CDR3 DNA reads TGTGCCAGCAGCCCCCAGGGGGGGGGCGTGAAGAATGAGCAGTTCTTC.

The V and J genes are TRBV15 and TRBJ1-3; the D is unclear. Germline V gene lookup returns CDR1 LNHNV and CDR2 YYDKDF (reference sequence). The ends were cut back, 1 base at V and 4 bases at J, with 2 bases in the middle. CDR3 length: 12 residues. The CDR3 loop is CATSRGGNTIYF. DNA for the CDR3: TGTGCCACCAGCAGAGGGGGAAACACCATATATTTT.

The chain employs TRBV19 and TRBJ2-1; 10 bases align to TRBD2. The CDR3 is 15 amino acids. From germline, CDR1 is LNHDA and CDR2 SQIVND (reference sequence). V lost 6 bases and J lost 5; bases outside the gene matches: 7. In DNA form, the CDR3 reads TGTGCCAGTAGGTTAGCGGGAGGCCCCCACAATGAGCAGTTCTTC. Translated, it gives CASRLAGGPHNEQFF.

The rearrangement uses TRBV11-2 and TRBJ2-7; D unclear. V gave up 5 bases and J gave up 4 bases, with 12 bases separating them. This CDR3 spans 13 amino acids. CDR1 and CDR2 (germline): SGHAT, FQNNGV. Here the CDR3 DNA reads TGTGCCAGCAGCCCAAGGATAGCATACGAGCAGTACTTC. Translation: CASSPRIAYEQYF.

The V call is TRBV28, the J call TRBJ2-7; no clear D. The CDR3 sequence is 11 residues long. Trimming took 6 bases from V and 9 from J, leaving 12 bases between them. Germline CDR1 MDHEN, CDR2 SYDVKM. The CDR3 nucleotides read TGTGCCAGCAGCCTCTGGGATAGGCAGTACTTC. It specifies CASSLWDRQYF.

The rearrangement uses TRBV18 and TRBJ2-7; D possibly matches TRBD1 or TRBD2 (5 bases each). The germline V and J ends were trimmed by 6 bases and 6 bases, with 12 bases remaining between them. The CDR3 runs to 12 residues. The V gene's germline CDR1 is KGHSH and CDR2 LQKENI. The CDR3 is CASSSREFEQYF. The CDR3 DNA reads TGTGCCAGCTCTTCCAGGGAGTTCGAGCAGTACTTC.

The gene calls are TRBV7-8 and TRBJ2-1; 7 positions match TRBD2. Per germline, CDR1 SGHVS and CDR2 FQNEAQ. The J segment lost 1 base and the V segment lost 0 bases, leaving 6 bases of the junction unmatched. This CDR3 is 17 amino acids long. The CDR3 sequence is CASSLAGTIPSYNEQFF. The CDR3 DNA sequence: TGTGCCAGCAGCTTAGCAGGGACTATCCCTTCCTACAATGAGCAGTTCTTC.

The V gene is TRBV2, the J gene TRBJ1-1; TRBD1 might be the D (5 bases). There are 20 residues in the CDR3. V was shortened by 3 bases and J by 3 bases, with 29 bases between the two germline ends. Per the germline V gene, CDR1 is SNHLY and CDR2 is FYNNEI. The CDR3 nucleotides are TGTGCCAGCAGTGAGGGAACGTGGGCTCCCAAGTCCCCCAGGGACACTGAAGCTTTCTTT. This codes for CASSEGTWAPKSPRDTEAFF. The full variable domain, with the rest looked up from reference TRBV2 and TRBJ1-1, is EPEVTQTPSHQVTQMGQEVILRCVPISNHLYFYWYRQILGQKVEFLVSFYNNEISEKSEIFDDQFSVERPDGSNFTLKIRSTKLEDSAMYFCASSEGTWAPKSPRDTEAFFGQGTRLTVV.

The CDR3: CASIGIAGMRGADTQYF. Written as DNA, the CDR3 is TGTGCCAGCATCGGAATAGCTGGTATGAGGGGTGCAGATACGCAGTATTTT. The chain is built from TRBV27 and TRBJ2-3; either TRBD1 or TRBD2 may supply D (5 bases each). With 7 bases removed from V and 4 bases from J, the gap between germline ends came to 24 bases. This CDR3 region has 17 residues. The germline V gene encodes CDR1 MNHEY and CDR2 SMNVEV (reference sequence).

This chain connects TRBV27 to TRBJ2-1, with 8 bases identical to TRBD2. The CDR3 has 15 residues. The junction had 9 bases not matched to a gene; V was cut back by 5 bases and J by 6 bases. Germline V CDR1 and CDR2: MNHEY, SMNVEV (reference sequence). The CDR3 spells CASSPERERFNEQFF. In DNA form, the CDR3 reads TGTGCCAGCAGTCCGGAGCGGGAGAGATTCAATGAGCAGTTCTTC.

The V gene is TRBV30, the J gene TRBJ2-2; TRBD1 is a possible D gene (5 bases). Germline CDR1 GTSNPN, CDR2 SVGIG (reference sequence). Trimming removed 4 bases from V and 3 bases from J, with 15 bases in between. This CDR3 is built from 15 residues. CDR3 bases: TGTGCCTGGAAATTAAGGGGTTCTCACACCGGGGAGCTGTTTTTT. This translates into CAWKLRGSHTGELFF. Based on the CDR3 plus reference TRBV30 and TRBJ2-2, the full variable domain is SQTIHQWPATLVQPVGSPLSLECTVEGTSNPNLYWYRQAAGRGLQLLFYSVGIGQISSEVPQNLSASRPQDRQFILSSKKLLLSDSGFYLCAWKLRGSHTGELFFGEGSRLTVL.

This chain joins TRBV7-9 and TRBJ2-5, with D perhaps matching TRBD2 (6 bases). Germline loops: CDR1 SEHNR, CDR2 FQNEAQ (reference sequence). Trimming left V 5 bases short and J 5 bases short, with 15 bases between. The CDR3 runs to 14 residues. The CDR3 DNA follows: TGTGCCAGCAGCCGAGTGGGGGGTGACGAGACCCAGTACTTC. Protein product: CASSRVGGDETQYF.

The chain couples TRBV6-1 to TRBJ1-4; D is uncertain. Germline V gene lookup returns CDR1 MNHNS and CDR2 SASEGT. The germline V and J ends were trimmed by 3 bases and 6 bases, with 8 bases remaining between them. The CDR3 length is 13 residues. The CDR3 is CASSDRSDEKLFF. CDR3 coding DNA: TGTGCCAGCAGTGACAGATCCGATGAAAAACTGTTTTTT.

This chain joins TRBV5-4 and TRBJ1-3, with 9 bases lining up with TRBD1. V was pared by 4 bases and J by 4 bases, with 9 bases of the junction left unmatched. Germline lookup yields CDR1 SGHNT and CDR2 YYREEE (reference sequence). The CDR3 has 16 amino acids. The CDR3 protein is CASSPERTGAGNTIYF. CDR3 nucleotides: TGTGCCAGCAGCCCGGAAAGGACAGGGGCAGGAAACACCATATATTTT.

The V gene is TRBV18, the J gene TRBJ2-1; D might be TRBD1 (6 bases). Germline CDR1 and CDR2: KGHSH and LQKENI. The CDR3 length is 14 residues. Trimming removed 0 bases from V and 9 bases from J, with 12 bases in between. CDR3: CASSPPGRGGEQFF. CDR3 bases: TGTGCCAGCTCACCACCGGGCAGGGGCGGTGAGCAGTTCTTC.

About this clone: This sample includes further DNA sequences coding for the same CDR3. The chain employs TRBV6-6 and TRBJ1-5; possible D gene TRBD1, 6 bases. Trimming removed 6 bases from V and 4 bases from J, with 13 bases in between. From germline, CDR1 is MNHNY and CDR2 SVGAGI (reference sequence). This CDR3 spans 14 amino acids. This chain's CDR3 is CASSQGTFNQPQHF. CDR3 in DNA: TGTGCCAGCAGCCAGGGGACATTTAATCAGCCCCAGCATTTT.

Only a few counts were recorded for this clone. The chain joins TRBV6-5 to TRBJ1-2; tentative D call: TRBD1 (5 bases). Germline V gene data show CDR1 as MNHEY and CDR2 as SVGAGI. The CDR3 consists of 15 residues. The V and J ends lost 6 bases and 1 base respectively, with 15 bases between them. CDR3 in DNA: TGTGCCAGCAGCCCCTTGGGGGGGTATAACTATGGCTACACCTTC. Its translation: CASSPLGGYNYGYTF.

The chain carries TRBV29-1 and TRBJ2-5, with 7 bases matching TRBD1. V shed 0 bases and J 4 bases; nucleotides not matched to a gene: 8. The germline V gene encodes CDR1 SQVTM and CDR2 ANQGSEA. The CDR3 is made up of 15 amino acids. The CDR3 DNA sequence: TGCAGCGTTGAAGATGTCTGGACAGGCTCAGAGACCCAGTACTTC. It yields the protein CSVEDVWTGSETQYF.

This rearrangement joins TRBV18 to TRBJ1-4; D is possibly TRBD1 (5 bases). Germline values: CDR1 KGHSH, CDR2 LQKENI. With 2 bases removed from V and 3 bases from J, the gap between germline ends came to 7 bases. The CDR3 loop spans 14 amino acids. The CDR3: CASSPGHSNEKLFF. The CDR3 DNA follows: TGTGCCAGCTCACCAGGACATTCTAATGAAAAACTGTTTTTT.

In the case of this clone: Because the CDR3's place on the DNA is in doubt, the DNA is left out and the CDR3 is given as listed by TCRdb. V usage is TRBV5-4 and J usage is TRBJ1-2. Per germline, CDR1 SGHNT and CDR2 YYREEE (reference sequence). The CDR3 has 14 amino acids, counting both end residues. The CDR3 sequence: CASSLDSAPGGYTF.

The chain combines TRBV7-6 with TRBJ2-7; D gene unclear. This CDR3 comprises 15 residues. V lost 1 base and J lost 0, with 10 bases in between. Germline assignment: CDR1 SGHVS and CDR2 FNYEAQ. In nucleotides, the CDR3 is TGTGCCAGCAGCTTAGGTCAGTTTAGCTCCTACGAGCAGTACTTC. Encoded protein: CASSLGQFSSYEQYF.

This rearrangement joins TRBV6-1 to TRBJ2-1; 9 bases align to TRBD2. Germline loops: CDR1 MNHNS, CDR2 SASEGT. V dropped 4 bases and J dropped 5; count of bases not matched to a gene: 6. The CDR3 extends over 15 amino acids. The CDR3 DNA sequence: TGTGCCAGCAGTGCCCGGACTAGCGAAAACAATGAGCAGTTCTTC. Its translation is CASSARTSENNEQFF.

V gene TRBV28 combines with J gene TRBJ2-2; 7 bases fit TRBD1. The J segment lost 3 bases and the V segment lost 6 bases, leaving 7 bases of the junction unmatched. This CDR3 region has 15 residues. Germline V gene data show CDR1 as MDHEN and CDR2 as SYDVKM. The CDR3 loop reads CASRPTGVDTGELFF. DNA of the CDR3: TGTGCCAGCAGGCCCACAGGGGTCGACACCGGGGAGCTGTTTTTT. Filled out from reference TRBV28 and TRBJ2-2, the complete variable domain reads DVKVTQSSRYLVKRTGEKVFLECVQDMDHENMFWYRQDPGLGLRLIYFSYDVKMKEKGDIPEGYSVSREKKERFSLILESASTNQTSMYLCASRPTGVDTGELFFGEGSRLTVL.

J is TRBJ2-1 and V is TRBV27; 14 positions match TRBD2. Losses at the gene ends were 1 base for V and 7 bases for J; bases not matched to a gene: 9. From germline, CDR1 is MNHEY and CDR2 SMNVEV (reference sequence). CDR3 length: 18 amino acids. The chain's CDR3 is CASSLFTPGLAGVNEQFF. CDR3 bases: TGTGCCAGCAGTTTATTTACCCCGGGACTAGCGGGAGTGAATGAGCAGTTCTTC.

This clone was seen more than once but under ten times. The chain carries TRBV14 and TRBJ1-1, with no clear D. The CDR3 runs to 13 residues. Per the germline V gene, CDR1 is SGHDN and CDR2 is FVKESK. V was pared by 2 bases and J by 1 base, with 5 bases between. The DNA of the CDR3 is TGTGCCAGCAGCCAACAGGCGAACACTGAAGCTTTCTTT. Encoded protein: CASSQQANTEAFF.

This clone has only one observation. The chain joins TRBV4-1 to TRBJ1-2, with D possibly matching TRBD1 (6 bases). Germline V lookup: CDR1 MGHRA, CDR2 YSYEKL. The V end was cut by 1 base, the J end by 1 base, with 13 bases between. This CDR3 is 16 amino acids long. The CDR3 spells CASSQVGTTYNYGYTF. CDR3 in DNA: TGCGCCAGCAGCCAAGTCGGGACAACGTATAACTATGGCTACACCTTC.

This clone was counted only a few times. The gene calls are TRBV19 and TRBJ1-5; TRBD1 matches 9 bases. J was trimmed by 5 bases and V by 8 bases; bases with no gene match: 4. The length of the CDR3 is 13 residues. Germline V gives CDR1 LNHDA, CDR2 SQIVND (reference sequence). The CDR3 loop reads CASATGGDQPQHF. DNA of the CDR3: TGTGCCAGTGCGACAGGGGGTGATCAGCCCCAGCATTTT.

The genes are TRBV6-6 and TRBJ2-7, with a possible D match to TRBD2 (6 bases). CDR1 and CDR2 from the germline V gene are MNHNY and SVGAGI (reference sequence). CDR3 length: 13 residues. V was cut by 0 bases and J by 5 bases, with 8 bases left in between. This CDR3 reads CASSYSSGDEQYF. CDR3 bases: TGTGCCAGCAGTTACTCCTCGGGGGACGAGCAGTACTTC.

V and J are TRBV7-2 and TRBJ2-1; 8 nucleotides line up with TRBD1. The V and J ends lost 1 base and 6 bases, in that order; junction bases with no gene match: 5. The CDR3 is 15 amino acids. CDR1 is SGHTA, CDR2 FQGNSA, per germline. The CDR3 sequence is CASSLDQGAFNEQFF. CDR3 DNA: TGTGCCAGCAGCTTAGACCAGGGGGCCTTCAATGAGCAGTTCTTC.

This chain joins TRBV6-5 and TRBJ1-2, with 9 bases matching TRBD1. Germline loops: CDR1 MNHEY, CDR2 SVGAGI. The CDR3 is 13 residues long. V was pared by 6 bases and J by 7 bases, with 6 bases of the junction left unmatched. The CDR3: CASREQQGAGYTF. CDR3 in DNA: TGTGCCAGCAGAGAACAACAGGGGGCTGGCTACACCTTC.

This sequence joins TRBV27 and TRBJ1-1; D is unresolved. This CDR3 has 15 residues. Germline V CDR1 and CDR2: MNHEY, SMNVEV (reference sequence). Deletions cut 3 bases from V and 1 base from J, with 12 bases between. CDR3 DNA: TGTGCCAGCAGTTTGTCCCAGATGGGGAACACTGAAGCTTTCTTT. Protein product: CASSLSQMGNTEAFF.